Only a few counts were recorded for the clone carrying this TCR beta chain. No antigen is known for it. This CDR3 has 13 amino acids. The germline CDR1 and CDR2 sequences are MNHEY and SVGAGI. V was clipped by 6 bases and J by 6 bases; unmatched bases: 3. The data belong to a study of cytomegalovirus exposure and HLA in healthy donors. Study-wide results and limits: As a later analysis revealed, the rate of TCR association differed by HLA locus, with DRB1 most and HLA-C fewest. Productive rates of about 87% or about 30% were seen for most TCR beta V segments in an earlier analysis.

60 Vbeta and 13 Jbeta primers were used in PCR. Assay: immunoSEQ multiplex PCR; the TCRdb copy retains only in-frame clones and omits some. The sample records about 160,000 clones, 70% to 80% being singletons. V is TRBV6-5 and J is TRBJ1-5; 9 bases map to TRBD1. The sample consisted of PBMCs. The clonotype comes from a man in his forties in good health and CMV-seronegative. Here the CDR3 reads CASSGTGLQPQHF. The CDR3 DNA reads TGTGCCAGCAGCGGGACAGGGCTTCAGCCCCAGCATTTT.